A selection of T cell receptor beta chains follows, all from one sample in a study of T cells after posttransplantation cyclophosphamide. The method was immunoSEQ multiplex PCR; TCRdb's version includes in-frame clones alone and lacks a portion of them. The profile covers 30,000 to 35,000 clones, none occurring a single time. Sequencing used PBMCs. The receptors were sampled from a woman aged 45 to 65 in good health and a related stem cell transplant donor. Each CDR3 is given with its conserved first and last residue. The order of the fields is clone size, D gene, J gene, V gene, CDR3 DNA, CDR3 protein. D genes are given only for firm matches. Expanded clones are given a class, and other clones once, few, many or no size at all.

many	NA	TRBJ1-1	TRBV12-3/TRBV12-4	TGTGCCAGCAGTTTAGGGCGGTCCACTGAAGCTTTCTTT	CASSLGRSTEAFF
many	NA	TRBJ1-1	TRBV6-6	TGTGCCAGCAGTCCCGGACAATACACTGAAGCTTTCTTT	CASSPGQYTEAFF
NA	NA	TRBJ1-6	TRBV6-1	TGTGCCAGCAGTTTATACAGGATCTCACCCCTCCACTTT	CASSLYRISPLHF
many	NA	TRBJ2-2	TRBV9	TGTGCCAGCAGCCTAGTCCCAGGGGAGCTGTTTTTT	CASSLVPGELFF
many	TRBD1	TRBJ2-1	TRBV19	TGTGCCAGTAGTTCCCGGACAGGGGGTTGGAATGAGCAGTTCTTC	CASSSRTGGWNEQFF
many	TRBD1	TRBJ1-5	TRBV7-9	TGTGCCAGCAGCTTTTGGACAGGGCCTGGGCGCAATCAGCCCCAGCATTTT	CASSFWTGPGRNQPQHF
many	NA	TRBJ1-1	TRBV12-3/TRBV12-4	TGTGCCAGCACCATGATTATGCGGACTGAAGCTTTCTTT	CASTMIMRTEAFF
many	TRBD2	TRBJ2-1	TRBV4-1	TGCGCCAGCAGCCGCCCGCCGGGGGGCAATGAGCAGTTCTTC	CASSRPPGGNEQFF
NA	NA	TRBJ2-5	TRBV29-1	TGCAGCGTTGTGAGGGGGAGAGAGACCCAGTACTTC	CSVVRGRETQYF
many	NA	TRBJ1-1	TRBV2	TGTGCCAGCAGTGGCCAGGGGAACACTGAAGCTTTCTTT	CASSGQGNTEAFF
many	NA	TRBJ2-7	TRBV28	TGTGCCAGCATCCTATCCTTCGGGTCTCAAAACCTCCGCGAGCAGTACTTC	CASILSFGSQNLREQYF
many	TRBD1	TRBJ1-5	TRBV24-1	TGTGCCACCAGTGATTGGACAGGGAATCAGCCCCAGCATTTT	CATSDWTGNQPQHF
many	TRBD1	TRBJ1-4	TRBV4-3	TGCGCCAGCAGCTCCCTGACAGGGCCTAATGAAAAACTGTTTTTT	CASSSLTGPNEKLFF
NA	TRBD1	TRBJ2-5	TRBV5-6	TGTGCCAGCAGCACCCGGACAGGGGGCGGAGAGACCCAGTACTTC	CASSTRTGGGETQYF
many	TRBD2	TRBJ2-1	TRBV19	TGTGCCAGCCGCATGGGTGGGGCTAGCGGAGCAAATGAGCAGTTCTTC	CASRMGGASGANEQFF
many	NA	TRBJ1-5	TRBV19	TGTGCCAGTAGTAGGAGGGGCGGGGCCAGGCAGCCCAGCAATCAGCCCCAGCATTTT	CASSRRGGARQPSNQPQHF
many	NA	TRBJ2-6	TRBV6-1	TGTGCCAGCAGACCATACAGCTCTGGGGCCAACGTCCTGACTTTC	CASRPYSSGANVLTF
many	NA	TRBJ2-5	TRBV12-3/TRBV12-4	TGTGCCAGCAGCCCCGGACAGTTACAAGAGACCCAGTACTTC	CASSPGQLQETQYF
many	TRBD1	TRBJ2-6	TRBV7-9	TGTGCCAGCAGCTCCTACAGGGGTCTAAGCTCTGGGGCCAACGTCCTGACTTTC	CASSSYRGLSSGANVLTF
NA	NA	TRBJ2-3	TRBV11-2	TGTGCCAGCAGCGCCGGGCTAGCGATAAGCACAGATACGCAGTATTTT	CASSAGLAISTDTQYF
many	TRBD2	TRBJ2-7	TRBV4-2	TGTGCCAGCAGCCCCCTGCGACTAGCCTACGCTTCCTACGAGCAGTACTTC	CASSPLRLAYASYEQYF
many	TRBD2	TRBJ2-7	TRBV11-3	TGTGCCAGCAGCCTTAGCGGGAAATCCTACGAGCAGTACTTC	CASSLSGKSYEQYF
many	TRBD1	TRBJ2-2	TRBV28	TGTGCCAGCAGGCCTAGACAGGGGATGGCCGGGGAGCTGTTTTTT	CASRPRQGMAGELFF
many	TRBD1	TRBJ2-7	TRBV6-2/TRBV6-3	TGTGCCAGCAGAACGGACAGGGGGACGCCCTACGAGCAGTACTTC	CASRTDRGTPYEQYF
many	TRBD1	TRBJ2-7	TRBV7-6	TGTGCCAGCAGCTTACCCGGGACAGGATTCTACGAGCAGTACTTC	CASSLPGTGFYEQYF
NA	NA	TRBJ2-3	TRBV5-1	TGCGCCAGCAGCTCCGCGTCGGATGGGACAAACACAGATACGCAGTATTTT	CASSSASDGTNTDTQYF
few	NA	TRBJ2-3	TRBV7-3	TGTGCCAGCAGCTTAGTACCGGGGGATACGCAGTATTTT	CASSLVPGDTQYF
NA	TRBD1	TRBJ2-5	TRBV4-2	TGTGCCAGCAGCCAAAGACAGGGGTTAGAGCCCCAGTACTTC	CASSQRQGLEPQYF
NA	NA	TRBJ2-3	TRBV11-3	TGTGCCAGCAGCTTAGCGGGGCAGCGGGCAGATACGCAGTATTTT	CASSLAGQRADTQYF
NA	NA	TRBJ2-5	TRBV15	TGTGCCACCAGCAGAGCGGGGCAAGAGACCCAGTACTTC	CATSRAGQETQYF
many	TRBD1	TRBJ1-4	TRBV30	TGTGCCTGGACCGGGACAGGGACTGAAAAACTGTTTTTT	CAWTGTGTEKLFF